A single sample is the source of the 3 T cell receptor beta chains below, sequenced in a study of Graves' ophthalmopathy and Graves' hyperthyroidism. The TCR beta CDR3 regions underwent amplification from RNA transcripts. An initial RT-PCR round employing HTBI primers preceded a second-round multiplex PCR. Each CDR3 protein gets one entry after TCRdb re-called the multiplex PCR reads with MiXCR. Of some 370,000 distinct CDR3 sequences listed, about 18% are singletons. The material sequenced was peripheral blood. These receptors were taken from an adult woman with stable Graves' hyperthyroidism.

This clonotype was observed at least ten times. This rearrangement joins TRBV3-1 to TRBJ1-2; a possible D gene is TRBD1 (5 bases). The CDR3 loop spans 11 amino acids. CDR1 and CDR2 (germline): LGHDT, YNNKEL (reference sequence). With 8 bases removed from V and 5 bases from J, the gap between germline ends came to 9 bases. CDR3 in DNA: TGTGCCAGCCGCGGGGCGTATGGCTACACCTTC. This gives the protein CASRGAYGYTF.

This clonotype was observed a handful of times. A much larger clone lies one base from this, so it may be a read error. The chain carries TRBV12-3 or TRBV12-4 and TRBJ2-2, with 10 bases lining up with TRBD1. The CDR3 covers 16 residues. The CDR3 spells CASVHSGTGATGELFF. DNA of the CDR3: TGCGCCAGCGTCCATTCCGGGACAGGGGCCACCGGGGAGCTGTTTTTT.

This clonotype has at least ten counts. This chain joins TRBV6-1 and TRBJ1-5; no clear D gene. The CDR3 has 13 residues. Trimming stripped 4 bases from V and 3 bases from J, with 7 bases between. Germline CDR1 reads MNHNS; CDR2 reads SASEGT. CDR3 in amino acids: CASSATPNQPQHF. The CDR3, as DNA: TGTGCCAGCAGTGCCACCCCCAATCAGCCCCAGCATTTT.